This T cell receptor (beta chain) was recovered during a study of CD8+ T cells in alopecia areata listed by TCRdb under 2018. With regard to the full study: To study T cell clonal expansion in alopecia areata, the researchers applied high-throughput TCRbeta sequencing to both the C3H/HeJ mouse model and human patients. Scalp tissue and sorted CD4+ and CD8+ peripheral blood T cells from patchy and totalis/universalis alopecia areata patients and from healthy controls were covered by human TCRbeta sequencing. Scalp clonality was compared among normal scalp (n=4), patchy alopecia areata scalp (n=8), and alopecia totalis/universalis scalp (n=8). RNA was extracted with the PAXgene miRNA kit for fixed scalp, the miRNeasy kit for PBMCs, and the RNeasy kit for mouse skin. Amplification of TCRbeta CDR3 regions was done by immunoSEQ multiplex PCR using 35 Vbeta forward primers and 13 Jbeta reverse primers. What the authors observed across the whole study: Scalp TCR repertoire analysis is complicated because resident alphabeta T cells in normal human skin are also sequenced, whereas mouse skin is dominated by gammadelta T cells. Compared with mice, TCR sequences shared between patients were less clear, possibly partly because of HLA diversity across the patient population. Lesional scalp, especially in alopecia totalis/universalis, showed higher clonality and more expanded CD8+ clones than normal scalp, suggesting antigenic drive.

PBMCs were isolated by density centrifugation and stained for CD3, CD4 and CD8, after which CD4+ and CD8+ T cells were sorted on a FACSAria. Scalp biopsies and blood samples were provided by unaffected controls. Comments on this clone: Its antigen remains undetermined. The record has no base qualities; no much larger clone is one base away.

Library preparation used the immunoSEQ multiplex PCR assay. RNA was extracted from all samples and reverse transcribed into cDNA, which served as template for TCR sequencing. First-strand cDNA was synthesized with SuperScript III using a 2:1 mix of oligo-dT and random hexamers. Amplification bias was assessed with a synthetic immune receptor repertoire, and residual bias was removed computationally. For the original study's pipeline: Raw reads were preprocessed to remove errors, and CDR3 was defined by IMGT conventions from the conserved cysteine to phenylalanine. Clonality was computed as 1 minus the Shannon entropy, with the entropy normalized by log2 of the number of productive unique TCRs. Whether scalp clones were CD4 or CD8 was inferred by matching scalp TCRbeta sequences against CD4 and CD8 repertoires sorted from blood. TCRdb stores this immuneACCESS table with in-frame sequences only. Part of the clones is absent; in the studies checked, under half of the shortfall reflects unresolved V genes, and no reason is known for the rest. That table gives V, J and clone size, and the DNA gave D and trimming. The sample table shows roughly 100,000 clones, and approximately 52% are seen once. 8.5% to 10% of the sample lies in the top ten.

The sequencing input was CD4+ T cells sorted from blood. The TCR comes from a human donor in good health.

The DNA is as follows: TGTGCCAGCCTTAATCTTGGGGGGGGCACAGATACGCAGTATTTT. Translated, this gives CASLNLGGGTDTQYF. Rearrangement joined TRBV5-4 to TRBJ2-3; a stretch of 7 junction bases matches TRBD2. V loses 7 bases at its end and J loses 1 base; junction bases beyond the gene matches: 9. Counted from cysteine to phenylalanine, this CDR3 has 15 amino acids. The only DNA kept is the CDR3, 45 bases in frame from the first base. CDR1 and CDR2 are drawn from the germline V gene (reference sequence): SGHNT, YYREEE.